These 4 T cell receptor beta chains came from one sample sequenced in a study of beta chain features in type 1 diabetes. Expressed TCRB transcripts were sequenced, since all the RNA that had been isolated was reverse transcribed. Sequenced by immunoSEQ multiplex PCR; TCRdb stores in-frame clones only, minus some. Seen here are about 160,000 clones, just over 8% observed once, and the top ten hold 0.45% to 0.55%. No antigen is known for these receptors. Points from the study as a whole: Shortening that was moderate but significant affected the TCRB CDR3s of Type 1 diabetes patients in all four CD4+ subsets.

The sample taken for sequencing was central memory CD4+ T cells from blood. The source is a woman under 30 with type 1 diabetes.

This clone was observed a handful of times. V usage is TRBV6-5 and J usage is TRBJ2-1, with 8 bases fitting TRBD1. The germline CDR1 and CDR2 sequences are MNHEY and SVGAGI. This CDR3 is built from 13 residues. Unmatched junction bases numbered 7, after V lost 5 bases and J lost 10 bases. The CDR3 region is CASSRTGKEEQFF. CDR3 DNA: TGTGCCAGCAGTCGGACAGGGAAGGAAGAGCAGTTCTTC.

The CDR3 reads CSVTTGSDTQYF. CDR3 coding DNA: TGCAGCGTTACGACAGGTTCAGATACGCAGTATTTT. This chain uses TRBV29-1 with TRBJ2-3; possibly TRBD1 for D (6 bases). This CDR3 is built from 12 residues. V lost 5 bases and J 4 bases, leaving 10 bases between the germline ends. Germline CDR1 reads SQVTM; CDR2 reads ANQGSEA.

This clone turned up a few times. V is TRBV2 and J is TRBJ2-3, with D possibly being TRBD2 (6 bases). Germline V lookup: CDR1 SNHLY, CDR2 FYNNEI. V lost 8 bases and J lost 2, with 14 bases in between. The CDR3 sequence is 14 residues long. CDR3 in amino acids: CASERDSYTDTQYF. Written as DNA, the CDR3 is TGTGCCAGCGAAAGGGACTCCTACACAGATACGCAGTATTTT.

This clone was observed a few times. This chain uses TRBV7-2 with TRBJ2-2, with a tentative D call TRBD2 (7 bases). Trimming pared 6 bases from V and 4 bases from J, leaving 15 bases between. There are 15 residues in the CDR3. Germline V gene lookup returns CDR1 SGHTA and CDR2 FQGNSA. DNA for the CDR3: TGTGCCAGCAGGAAAAGAGGGGGGGGCACCGGGGAGCTGTTTTTT. Translated, it gives CASRKRGGGTGELFF. The full variable domain, in which reference TRBV7-2 and TRBJ2-2 provide the parts outside the CDR3, is GAGVSQSPSNKVTEKGKDVELRCDPISGHTALYWYRQSLGQGLEFLIYFQGNSAPDKSGLPSDRFSAERTGGSVSTLTIQRTQQEDSAVYLCASRKRGGGTGELFFGEGSRLTVL.